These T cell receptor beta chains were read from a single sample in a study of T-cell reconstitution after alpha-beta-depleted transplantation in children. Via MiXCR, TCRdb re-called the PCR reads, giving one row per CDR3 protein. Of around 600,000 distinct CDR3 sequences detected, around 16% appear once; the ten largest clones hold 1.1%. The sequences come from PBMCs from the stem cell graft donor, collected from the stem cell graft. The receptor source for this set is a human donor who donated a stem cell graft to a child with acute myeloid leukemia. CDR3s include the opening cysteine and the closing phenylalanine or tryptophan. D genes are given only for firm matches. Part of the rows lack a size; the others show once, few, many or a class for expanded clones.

CSARDLGTGFRSQETQYF | TGCAGTGCTAGAGATCTTGGGACAGGGTTTCGCTCTCAAGAGACCCAGTACTTC | TRBD1 | few | TRBJ2-5 | TRBV20-1
CASSPAPWGEKLFF | TGTGCCAGCAGCCCCGCGCCCTGGGGGGAAAAACTGTTTTTT | . | . | TRBJ1-4 | TRBV7-2
CSAPRSDTQYF | TGCAGTGCTCCACGTTCGGATACGCAGTATTTT | . | many | TRBJ2-3 | TRBV20-1
CASRIIGRTEAFF | TGTGCCAGCAGGATAATTGGTCGCACTGAAGCTTTCTTT | . | many | TRBJ1-1 | TRBV12-3/TRBV12-4
CASSYRGISGNTIYF | TGTGCCAGCAGTTACCGAGGTATCTCTGGAAACACCATATATTTT | . | . | TRBJ1-3 | TRBV12-3/TRBV12-4
CSARDGETEAFF | TGCAGTGCTAGAGATGGGGAGACTGAAGCTTTCTTT | . | many | TRBJ1-1 | TRBV20-1
CASSYGHSGNSPLHF | TGTGCCAGCAGTTATGGACATTCTGGAAATTCACCCCTCCACTTT | . | many | TRBJ1-6 | TRBV6-4
CASSLDAGGWNEQFF | TGTGCCAGCAGCTTAGATGCGGGGGGTTGGAATGAGCAGTTCTTC | TRBD2 | few | TRBJ2-1 | TRBV11-2
CSAKTARNQPQHF | TGCAGTGCTAAGACAGCTCGCAATCAGCCCCAGCATTTT | . | . | TRBJ1-5 | TRBV20-1
CASSLGWAEAWQYF | TGCGCCAGCAGCTTGGGATGGGCCGAGGCTTGGCAGTACTTC | . | many | TRBJ2-7 | TRBV5-1
CASGAGGLEQYF | TGTGCCAGCGGGGCGGGGGGCCTCGAGCAGTACTTC | TRBD2 | . | TRBJ2-7 | TRBV7-2
CASSRTGVSTEAFF | TGTGCCAGCAGTAGGACAGGGGTAAGCACTGAAGCTTTCTTT | TRBD1 | many | TRBJ1-1 | TRBV6-5
CASNEGLAEYEQYF | TGTGCCAGCAACGAGGGACTAGCGGAGTACGAGCAGTACTTC | TRBD2 | many | TRBJ2-7 | TRBV12-3/TRBV12-4
CASRGRENTEAFF | TGTGCCAGCAGAGGTAGGGAGAACACTGAAGCTTTCTTT | . | many | TRBJ1-1 | TRBV6-6
CASSSLRGFRNTEAFF | TGTGCCAGCAGTTCTCTTCGGGGTTTTAGGAACACTGAAGCTTTCTTT | . | many | TRBJ1-1 | TRBV12-3/TRBV12-4
CASSLRRDPGYTF | TGTGCCAGCAGTTTACGCAGGGATCCTGGCTACACCTTC | . | . | TRBJ1-2 | TRBV12-3/TRBV12-4
CSARRASGGLPYSYNEQFF | TGCAGTGCTAGAAGGGCTAGCGGGGGCCTCCCTTACTCTTACAATGAGCAGTTCTTC | TRBD2 | many | TRBJ2-1 | TRBV20-1
CASSYSGTGNEKLFF | TGTGCCAGCAGTTATTCCGGGACAGGGAATGAAAAACTGTTTTTT | TRBD1 | many | TRBJ1-4 | TRBV6-5
CASSTTGVNEKLFF | TGTGCCAGCAGCACGACAGGAGTTAATGAAAAACTGTTTTTT | . | . | TRBJ1-4 | TRBV5-6
CSARGPTGGVETQYF | TGCAGTGCTAGAGGCCCCACAGGGGGCGTGGAGACCCAGTACTTC | TRBD1 | . | TRBJ2-5 | TRBV20-1
CASSSTGSAGELFF | TGTGCCAGCAGCTCGACAGGTTCCGCCGGGGAGCTGTTTTTT | . | . | TRBJ2-2 | TRBV7-3
CASSFPTGYNEKLFF | TGTGCCAGCAGCTTTCCGACAGGTTATAATGAAAAACTGTTTTTT | . | few | TRBJ1-4 | TRBV7-9
CASSYGGAENTEAFF | TGCGCCAGCAGCTATGGGGGAGCTGAAAACACTGAAGCTTTCTTT | . | . | TRBJ1-1 | TRBV5-1
CASSLEGTGGGEQFF | TGTGCCAGCAGTTTAGAGGGGACAGGGGGAGGTGAGCAGTTCTTC | TRBD1 | few | TRBJ2-1 | TRBV12-3/TRBV12-4
CSARDFFRLNTEAFF | TGCAGTGCTAGAGATTTCTTCCGACTGAACACTGAAGCTTTCTTT | . | many | TRBJ1-1 | TRBV20-1
CSARETPNQPQHF | TGCAGTGCTAGAGAGACACCGAATCAGCCCCAGCATTTT | . | many | TRBJ1-5 | TRBV20-1
CASSQEIENTGELFF | TGCGCCAGCAGCCAAGAAATTGAGAACACCGGGGAGCTGTTTTTT | . | many | TRBJ2-2 | TRBV4-3
CAISDPGQANTEAFF | TGTGCCATCAGTGACCCGGGACAGGCGAACACTGAAGCTTTCTTT | TRBD1 | many | TRBJ1-1 | TRBV10-3
CSARDISSGGYNEQFF | TGCAGTGCTAGAGATATAAGTAGCGGGGGGTACAATGAGCAGTTCTTC | TRBD2 | . | TRBJ2-1 | TRBV20-1
CASNPQGRTQYF | TGTGCCAGCAACCCACAGGGTCGTACGCAGTATTTT | . | . | TRBJ2-3 | TRBV6-2/TRBV6-3
CASSLFEGVSYEQYF | TGTGCCAGCAGTTTGTTTGAAGGGGTGTCCTACGAGCAGTACTTC | . | . | TRBJ2-7 | TRBV12-3/TRBV12-4
CASSLTGAGAGELFF | TGTGCCAGCAGCTTAACGGGGGCCGGAGCCGGGGAGCTGTTTTTT | . | . | TRBJ2-2 | TRBV7-3
CASSLTGIGMGNTEAFF | TGTGCCAGCAGCTTAACAGGGATCGGGATGGGGAACACTGAAGCTTTCTTT | . | few | TRBJ1-1 | TRBV7-3
CATSRDQSAQETQYF | TGTGCCACCAGCAGAGATCAATCAGCCCAAGAGACCCAGTACTTC | . | few | TRBJ2-5 | TRBV15
CSVESQGLGTGELFF | TGCAGCGTTGAGTCACAGGGCCTTGGCACCGGGGAGCTGTTTTTT | . | few | TRBJ2-2 | TRBV29-1
CATSDPWTVNTGELFF | TGTGCCACCAGTGATCCCTGGACGGTGAACACCGGGGAGCTGTTTTTT | . | . | TRBJ2-2 | TRBV24-1
CASSLTVVGNTEAFF | TGCGCCAGCAGTTTGACAGTGGTGGGGAACACTGAAGCTTTCTTT | . | . | TRBJ1-1 | TRBV5-1
CSVEIMEQGPINTEAFF | TGCAGCGTTGAAATTATGGAACAGGGCCCTATCAACACTGAAGCTTTCTTT | . | many | TRBJ1-1 | TRBV29-1
CSARDGGAVRGETQYF | TGCAGTGCTAGAGACGGGGGGGCGGTACGGGGAGAGACCCAGTACTTC | TRBD2 | few | TRBJ2-5 | TRBV20-1
CASSQEAGVGSYEQYF | TGTGCCAGCAGCCAAGAAGCCGGGGTCGGCTCCTACGAGCAGTACTTC | . | . | TRBJ2-7 | TRBV4-2
CASKQTGGETQYF | TGTGCCAGCAAACAGACAGGGGGAGAGACCCAGTACTTC | TRBD1 | . | TRBJ2-5 | TRBV12-3/TRBV12-4
CSVGTRESTEAFF | TGCAGCGTTGGAACCAGGGAAAGTACTGAAGCTTTCTTT | . | many | TRBJ1-1 | TRBV29-1
CASRLVGGGEKLFF | TGTGCCAGCAGGCTCGTGGGAGGGGGTGAAAAACTGTTTTTT | . | few | TRBJ1-4 | TRBV7-9
CSVEDWTGSNTEAFF | TGCAGCGTTGAAGATTGGACAGGATCGAACACTGAAGCTTTCTTT | TRBD1 | many | TRBJ1-1 | TRBV29-1
CASSPKGVRGYTF | TGTGCCAGCAGCCCGAAGGGGGTACGGGGCTACACCTTC | . | . | TRBJ1-2 | TRBV9
CASSQETGAVTGELFF | TGTGCCAGCAGCCAAGAAACAGGGGCGGTCACCGGGGAGCTGTTTTTT | TRBD1 | few | TRBJ2-2 | TRBV7-3
CASSAKGQALFSGANVLTF | TGTGCCAGCAGCGCCAAGGGACAGGCCCTCTTCTCTGGGGCCAACGTCCTGACTTTC | TRBD1 | . | TRBJ2-6 | TRBV28
CASSYSPVRGLYNEQFF | TGTGCCAGCAGTTACTCCCCCGTCAGGGGCCTTTACAATGAGCAGTTCTTC | . | many | TRBJ2-1 | TRBV6-2/TRBV6-3
CATSDFQGGETQYF | TGTGCCACCAGTGATTTTCAGGGAGGGGAGACCCAGTACTTC | TRBD2 | many | TRBJ2-5 | TRBV24-1
CSARRGSEAFF | TGCAGTGCTAGGAGGGGGTCTGAAGCTTTCTTT | . | many | TRBJ1-1 | TRBV20-1
CASSQGQAYSGANVLTF | TGCGCCAGCAGCCAAGGACAGGCTTACTCTGGGGCCAACGTCCTGACTTTC | . | . | TRBJ2-6 | TRBV4-3
CASSLNIFEQFF | TGCGCCAGCAGCTTAAATATCTTTGAGCAGTTCTTC | . | many | TRBJ2-1 | TRBV5-1
CASSLGDFGQPQHF | TGTGCCAGCAGCTTAGGGGACTTCGGTCAGCCCCAGCATTTT | . | . | TRBJ1-5 | TRBV7-9
CASSLAGSGPYEQYF | TGCGCCAGCAGCTTGGCAGGTTCGGGCCCCTACGAGCAGTACTTC | . | many | TRBJ2-7 | TRBV5-1
CASQGGGYNEQFF | TGTGCCAGTCAAGGGGGGGGATACAATGAGCAGTTCTTC | . | few | TRBJ2-1 | TRBV28
CASSWGDTQYF | TGCGCCAGCAGCTGGGGAGATACGCAGTATTTT | . | few | TRBJ2-3 | TRBV5-1
CSASDRVSKNIQYF | TGCAGTGCTAGCGATCGAGTATCCAAAAACATTCAGTACTTC | . | many | TRBJ2-4 | TRBV20-1
CATSDPLDRVIRETQYF | TGTGCCACCAGTGACCCTCTCGACAGGGTGATACGAGAGACCCAGTACTTC | TRBD1 | few | TRBJ2-5 | TRBV24-1